This TCR beta chain originates from a study of T cell responses to AZD1222 COVID-19 vaccine. Overall study context: Both about-4-week and about-12-week second-dose recipients were combined. Whole-study findings and limits: Nearly half of spike-specific TCRs reportedly target variant regions that are unmutated in the B.1.351 and B.1.1.7 variants.

The CDR3 sequence is 13 residues long. In germline, CDR1 is SNHLY, CDR2 FYNNEI. The V and J ends lost 6 bases and 7 bases, in that order; junction bases with no gene match: 8. Remarks on this clone: Its specificity is not known.

Data came from immunoSEQ multiplex PCR; TCRdb stores just in-frame clones and leaves some out. The repertoire holds 180,000 or so clones, with 85% to 90% as singletons. The chain uses TRBV2 and TRBJ1-2; 7 nucleotides align to TRBD1. The sample consisted of peripheral blood, taken on day 0 of AZD1222 vaccination. This receptor was obtained from an adult in good health. The CDR3 reads CASSIDRVGGYTF. For the CDR3, the DNA is TGTGCCAGCAGCATTGACAGGGTGGGTGGCTACACCTTC.